Included here is one T cell receptor beta chain sequence, with context. Its binding antigen is unknown. One base away there is no much larger clone; base qualities are not given. Using the deep immunoSEQ assay, TCR CDR3 regions were amplified from genomic DNA by multiplex PCR. Genomic DNA extracted from each cell subset was distributed evenly over all wells of several immunoSEQ 96-well plates, and each plate served as one replicate. For sorted subsets, 150 to 200 ng genomic DNA, equal to about 30,000 T cell genomes, was loaded into each replicate PCR. Purified libraries were measured with a Qubit 3.0 fluorometer, size-checked on a Bioanalyzer 2100, and measured again with the KAPA Library Quantification kit. Each immunoSEQ 96-well plate was sequenced on its own single-read 150-cycle Illumina NextSeq 550 flow cell. The original pipeline was this. Because the immunoSEQ output held only junctional sequences and lacked quality scores, the filtering could not match the filtering applied to full-length reads. To assign V/J genes and CDR3, sequences were annotated using PyIR, a Python wrapper for IgBLAST v1.9, with IMGT germline references. Reads were removed for weak V/J assignments (E-value above 1e-6), missing CDR3, stop codons, out-of-frame junctions, or ambiguous translated residues. V3J clonotypes were defined as sequences sharing the same inferred V gene, J gene, and CDR3 amino acid sequence. To compute the percentage overlap between repertoires, the number of shared unique clonotypes was divided by the size of the smaller repertoire. Repertoire richness was assessed with RTK rarefaction, the Chao1 estimator, and Recon v2.1 estimates of unobserved clonotypes. Generation probabilities were computed with OLGA for all TCRbeta clonotypes obtained by the gDNA method from a handful of donors. TCRdb obtained this table from immuneACCESS and retained in-frame rearrangements with V and J assigned. These tables miss some clones; where compared with another copy, unresolved V genes account for less than half of the shortfall, and the remainder is unexplained. The V and J calls and the clone size are those of that table, but D and trimming were determined from the DNA. In all, the sample holds hundreds of thousands of clones, and about 96% of those were seen once. Approximately 0.06% of the sample rests with the top ten.

The data belong to a study of shared clonotypes between healthy human individuals (dated by TCRdb to 2020 to 2021). For the wider study: The cohort comprised a couple of women and a few men aged 18 to 49 years. For each donor, CD4 naive and CD4 memory were each run on three plates, CD8 naive on two plates, and CD8 memory on one plate. To estimate repertoire size and how much clonotypes are shared between individuals, the study performed deep sequencing of blood TCR repertoires from five healthy adults. Different laboratories and diverse techniques were used to prepare libraries and sequence TCR repertoires, to increase sequencing depth and limit assay-specific biases. Between about 0.85 and 10 billion PBMCs per donor were obtained by leukapheresis.

Reading the germline V gene (reference sequence) gives CDR1 MNHEY and CDR2 SMNVEV. V is clipped by 5 bases and J by 2 bases, and the sequence between their germline boundaries is 15 bases long. The CDR3 contains 15 residues, cysteine and phenylalanine counted. The read is trimmed to its CDR3 DNA, 45 bases read in frame from base 1. The donors were healthy, HIV-negative adults who had no recently reported acute infections or vaccinations. Every donor was a Caucasian adult living in Nashville, Tennessee, USA. CD4+ T cells were enriched by magnetic negative selection, after which naive cells were positively selected on CD45RA and the negative fraction was taken as the memory subset. Blood was obtained by leukapheresis, after which PBMCs were separated by Ficoll-Histopaque density gradient centrifugation and cryopreserved in liquid nitrogen vapor phase. Analytical flow cytometry was used to check the purity and quantity of each magnetically sorted T cell population. Genomic DNA was isolated from each sorted fraction and quantified by UV absorbance on a Nanodrop 2000c.

Here is what the overall study found, with its caveats: Because the study included a small number of donors, the genetic and exposure-history diversity represented was limited. Approximately 4.8% of naive CD4, 3.5% of naive CD8, approximately 2.2% of memory CD4, and around 0.42% of memory CD8 clonotypes were shared across several donors. Compared with non-shared clonotypes, clonotypes shared by all four sorted-subset donors had higher generation probabilities. Naive subsets generally had larger estimated clonotype richness than memory subsets did. Sampling was restricted to blood, and TCR repertoires in tissues likely differ from the TCR repertoires found in blood. Rarefaction of sorted-subset datasets indicated incomplete sequencing despite the large sequencing depth. Pairwise subsampling indicated that sequencing depth was expected to affect the degree of clonotype sharing among donors.

Rearrangement joined TRBV27 to TRBJ1-2; the D gene cannot be resolved reliably. This clonotype was obtained from a woman aged 25 to 39 in good health. Source material: naive CD4+ T cells sorted from blood. Sample cell subset or site, as interpreted from the label and publication: CD45RA+ positively selected. The CDR3 protein is CASSPYVSGNYGYTF. The DNA sequence is as follows: TGTGCCAGCAGTCCATATGTCTCTGGAAACTATGGCTACACCTTC.